The next 3 T cell receptor beta chains were all read from a single sample in a study of T cells in Graves' hyperthyroidism and ophthalmopathy. There were TCR beta CDR3 regions amplified from RNA transcripts. Initially, a first-round RT-PCR of the TCR CDR3 employed the HTBI primer set. TCRdb processed the multiplex PCR reads anew with MiXCR; each CDR3 protein has one entry. The repertoire holds about 560,000 distinct CDR3 sequences, with 12% to 15% as singletons. The specimen sequenced was blood. The receptors were gathered from a woman aged 35 to 49 with Graves' hyperthyroidism.

This clonotype was recorded at least ten times. The chain has TRBV2 and TRBJ2-4; TRBD1 aligns across 10 bases. This CDR3 region has 15 residues. Germline loops: CDR1 SNHLY, CDR2 FYNNEI. The J segment lost 5 bases and the V segment lost 5 bases, leaving 6 bases of the junction unmatched. CDR3 amino acids: CASSSRGTGENIQYF. DNA of the CDR3: TGTGCCAGCAGTTCAAGAGGGACAGGGGAAAACATTCAGTACTTC. Filled out from reference TRBV2 and TRBJ2-4, the complete variable domain reads EPEVTQTPSHQVTQMGQEVILRCVPISNHLYFYWYRQILGQKVEFLVSFYNNEISEKSEIFDDQFSVERPDGSNFTLKIRSTKLEDSAMYFCASSSRGTGENIQYFGAGTRLSVL.

This clonotype was recorded many times. The genes are TRBV3-1 and TRBJ1-3; tentatively, D is TRBD1 (5 bases). V lost 3 bases to trimming and J lost 2 bases, with 11 bases between them. This CDR3 contains 15 residues. Per germline, CDR1 LGHDT and CDR2 YNNKEL (reference sequence). CDR3 DNA: TGTGCCAGCAGCCAGGTACGGGGGGCTGGAAACACCATATATTTT. It translates to CASSQVRGAGNTIYF.

The chain couples TRBV13 to TRBJ2-4; 7 bases match TRBD2. Germline assignment: CDR1 PRHDT and CDR2 FYEKMQ (reference sequence). The CDR3 is 15 residues long. V lost 2 bases and J lost 3; bases outside the gene matches: 4. CDR3 protein: CASSLWGEGKNIQYF. DNA of the CDR3: TGTGCCAGCAGCTTATGGGGGGAGGGCAAAAACATTCAGTACTTC.